This TCR beta chain is from a study of shared clonotypes between healthy human individuals. Every subset had its genomic DNA shared out evenly among several immunoSEQ plates. Sequencing was performed with immunoSEQ multiplex PCR; in TCRdb, only in-frame clones are kept and a portion is missing. The sample yields millions of clones, roughly 92% seen once. Comment on this clone: Its antigen is still unknown.

General study results and limits: Sampling was confined to blood; repertoires within tissues likely differ.

The germline V gene has CDR1 KGHSH and CDR2 LQKENI. The CDR3 has 16 amino acids. V lost 0 bases and J lost 4, with 13 bases in between. V is TRBV18 and J is TRBJ1-3; D uncertain. Sequencing input: naive CD4+ T cells sorted from blood. Subset denoted: CD45RA+ positively selected. This TCR was sampled from a man between 18 and 29 years old in good health. The CDR3 loop reads CASSPPLGHEGNTIYF. CDR3 nucleotide sequence: TGTGCCAGCTCACCACCTTTAGGGCATGAAGGAAACACCATATATTTT.